This T cell receptor beta chain was recorded in a study of T cell changes during pregnancy in multiple sclerosis. TCRdb's copy holds only in-frame clones and misses some; the assay was immunoSEQ multiplex PCR. Of tens of thousands of clones listed, more than 85% are singletons. This clone was picked up one time. The sample was CD4+ T cells from peripheral blood mononuclear cells, taken in the first trimester of pregnancy. The clonotype comes from a female donor in good health, enrolled as a control in a pregnancy study.

This CDR3 reads CASSLGAGAQETQYF. CDR3 DNA: TGTGCCAGCAGCTTAGGAGCGGGAGCCCAAGAGACCCAGTACTTC. This chain links TRBV7-3 with TRBJ2-5, with 8 bases fitting TRBD2. Germline V gene data show CDR1 as SGHTA and CDR2 as FQGTGA. Trimming at V came to 2 bases and at J to 1 base, leaving 3 bases not matched to a gene. CDR3 length: 15 amino acids.